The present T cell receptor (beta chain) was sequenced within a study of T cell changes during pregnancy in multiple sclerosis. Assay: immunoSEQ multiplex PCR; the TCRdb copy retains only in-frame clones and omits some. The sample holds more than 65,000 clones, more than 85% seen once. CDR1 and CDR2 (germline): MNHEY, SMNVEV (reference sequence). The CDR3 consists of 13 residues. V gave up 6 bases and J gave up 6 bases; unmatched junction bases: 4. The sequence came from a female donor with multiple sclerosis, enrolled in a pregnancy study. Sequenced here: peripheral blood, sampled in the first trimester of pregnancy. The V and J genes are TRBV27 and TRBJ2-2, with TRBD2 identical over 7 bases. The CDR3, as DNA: TGTGCCAGCAGAGGAGGGAGGGCCGGGGAGCTGTTTTTT. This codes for CASRGGRAGELFF.